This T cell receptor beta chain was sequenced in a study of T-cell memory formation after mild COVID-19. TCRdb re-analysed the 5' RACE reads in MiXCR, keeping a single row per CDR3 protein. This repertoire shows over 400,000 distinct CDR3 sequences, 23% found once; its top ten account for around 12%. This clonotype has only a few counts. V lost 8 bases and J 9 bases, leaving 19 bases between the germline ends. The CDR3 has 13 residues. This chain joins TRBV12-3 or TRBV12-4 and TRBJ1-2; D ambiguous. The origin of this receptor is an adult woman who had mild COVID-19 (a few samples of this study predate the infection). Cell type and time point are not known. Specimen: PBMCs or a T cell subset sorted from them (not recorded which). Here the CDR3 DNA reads TGTGCCAGCGGGATAAAGAGTGCCCCCCGCTACACCTTC. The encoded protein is CASGIKSAPRYTF.